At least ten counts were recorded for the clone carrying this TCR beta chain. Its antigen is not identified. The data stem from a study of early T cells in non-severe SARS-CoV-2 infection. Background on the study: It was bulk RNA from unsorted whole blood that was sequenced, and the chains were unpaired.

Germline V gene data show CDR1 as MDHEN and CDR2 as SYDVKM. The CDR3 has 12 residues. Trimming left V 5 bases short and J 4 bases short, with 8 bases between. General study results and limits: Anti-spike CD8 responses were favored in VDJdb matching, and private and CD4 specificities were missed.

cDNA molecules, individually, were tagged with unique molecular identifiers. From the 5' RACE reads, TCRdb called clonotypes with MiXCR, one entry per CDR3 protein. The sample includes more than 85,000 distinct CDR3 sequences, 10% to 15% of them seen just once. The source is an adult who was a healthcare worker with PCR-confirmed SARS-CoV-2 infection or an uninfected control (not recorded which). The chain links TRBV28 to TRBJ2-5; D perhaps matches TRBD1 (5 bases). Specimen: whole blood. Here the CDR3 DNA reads TGTGCCAGCAGTCGCAGGGTAGAGACCCAGTACTTC. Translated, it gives CASSRRVETQYF.